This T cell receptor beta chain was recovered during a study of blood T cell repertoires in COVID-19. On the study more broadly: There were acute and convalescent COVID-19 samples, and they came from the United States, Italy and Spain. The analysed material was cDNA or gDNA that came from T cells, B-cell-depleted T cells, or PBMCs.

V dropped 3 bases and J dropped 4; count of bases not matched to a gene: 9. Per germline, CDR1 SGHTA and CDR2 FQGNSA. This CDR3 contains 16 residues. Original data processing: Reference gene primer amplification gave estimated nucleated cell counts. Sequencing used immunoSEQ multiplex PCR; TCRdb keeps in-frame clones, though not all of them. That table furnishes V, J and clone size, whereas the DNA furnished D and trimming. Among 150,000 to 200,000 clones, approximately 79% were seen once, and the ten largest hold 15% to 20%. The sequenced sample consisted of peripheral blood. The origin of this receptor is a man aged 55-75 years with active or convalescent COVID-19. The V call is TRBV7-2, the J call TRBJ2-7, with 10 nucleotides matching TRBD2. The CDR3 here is CASSFPSGSLSYEQYF. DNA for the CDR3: TGTGCCAGCAGCTTTCCTAGCGGGAGTCTCTCATACGAGCAGTACTTC.